This passage covers 30 T cell receptor beta chains from one sample sequenced in a study (dated by TCRdb to between 2014 and 2016). Receptor amplification or capture employed 5' RACE. TCRdb lists the instrument as Illumina MiSeq. TCRdb handled the public reads itself, with Q25 trimming in fastp and clone calling in MiXCR, and kept productive beta chains. Rows merge per CDR3 protein into single entries with the most common DNA and genes. The table for this sample lists roughly 40,000 distinct CDR3 sequences; around 18% of them were counted only once. The top ten clonotypes cover approximately 3% of the sample. The source material was naive CD4+ T cells sorted from a lymph node. The intended sense of this specimen's cell subset or site label: naive CD4+ T cells, CD4+CD45RA+CD25-. The origin of the receptors is a female donor with breast cancer.

This rearrangement joins TRBV7-2 to TRBJ2-3; no reliable D call. The CDR3 consists of 15 residues. The V end lost 0 bases, the J end lost 5 bases, and 12 bases lay between the germline ends. Germline V gene data show CDR1 as SGHTA and CDR2 as FQGNSA. CDR3: CASSLASTRGDTQYF. CDR3 nucleotides: TGTGCCAGCAGCTTAGCGTCAACCCGTGGAGATACGCAGTATTTT.

At least ten counts were recorded for this clonotype. The chain employs TRBV4-3 and TRBJ1-4; D gene uncertain. Trimming took 0 bases from V and 8 from J, leaving 13 bases between them. Per germline, CDR1 LGHNA and CDR2 YSLEER. The CDR3 has 15 residues. CDR3 DNA: TGCGCCAGCAGCCAAGATCTTGTCAAGGGCGAAAAACTGTTTTTT. The encoded protein is CASSQDLVKGEKLFF.

This clonotype occurred a few times. The chain couples TRBV5-1 to TRBJ1-3; 7 bases are a match to TRBD1. Losses at the gene ends were 2 bases for V and 0 bases for J; bases not matched to a gene: 5. The CDR3 is 16 residues long. CDR1 is SGHRS, CDR2 YFSETQ, per germline. In DNA, the CDR3 is TGCGCCAGCAGCTTCCGGGACAGCGGCTCTGGAAACACCATATATTTT. Amino acid sequence: CASSFRDSGSGNTIYF.

The rearrangement joins TRBV5-1 to TRBJ2-7, with D perhaps TRBD1 or TRBD2 (7 bases each). Trimming pared 5 bases from V and 7 bases from J, leaving 16 bases between. This CDR3 is 13 amino acids long. CDR1 is SGHRS and CDR2 is YFSETQ in the germline V gene. CDR3 protein: CASRWEGAREQYF. The CDR3 nucleotides read TGCGCCAGCAGGTGGGAGGGGGCAAGAGAGCAGTACTTC.

V is TRBV7-3 and J is TRBJ2-3; 10 bases fit TRBD2. J gave up 4 bases and V 5 bases, and 9 bases lay outside the gene matches. This CDR3 is built from 16 residues. The germline CDR1 and CDR2 sequences are SGHTA and FQGTGA. CDR3 in amino acids: CASSDVAGGWADTQYF. The CDR3 region has the DNA TGTGCCAGCAGCGACGTAGCGGGAGGCTGGGCAGATACGCAGTATTTT.

A remark on this clonotype: A read error may be the cause here, since a much bigger clone is one base away. This rearrangement joins TRBV29-1 to TRBJ1-3; D perhaps matches TRBD1 (5 bases). Looked up from germline, CDR1 is SQVTM and CDR2 is ANQGSEA. CDR3 length: 13 residues. CDR3 sequence reads: CSVVAGFGNTKYF. The CDR3 DNA follows: TGCAGCGTTGTGGCAGGGTTCGGAAACACCAAATATTTT.

This clonotype occurred a few times. V and J are TRBV6-5 and TRBJ1-6; the D is unclear. The CDR3 sequence is 12 residues long. The V gene's germline CDR1 is MNHEY and CDR2 SVGAGI. V lost 2 bases and J 7 bases, leaving 3 bases between the germline ends. In DNA, the CDR3 is TGTGCCAGCAGTTACAGGAATTCACCCCTCCACTTT. It codes for CASSYRNSPLHF.

The chain links TRBV5-1 to TRBJ1-3, with D unresolved. The V end lost 0 bases, the J end lost 4 bases, and 5 bases lay between the germline ends. Germline V lookup: CDR1 SGHRS, CDR2 YFSETQ. There are 13 residues in the CDR3. CDR3 in amino acids: CASSLEGGNTIYF. The CDR3 coding sequence is TGCGCCAGCAGCTTGGAGGGCGGAAACACCATATATTTT.

The chain joins TRBV12-3 or TRBV12-4 to TRBJ2-3; 9 positions agree with TRBD1. The CDR3 sequence is 16 residues long. The J segment lost 4 bases and the V segment lost 6 bases, leaving 11 bases of the junction unmatched. The CDR3 DNA sequence: TGTGCCAGCAGCACGGACAGGGGCGTTATCGCAGATACGCAGTATTTT. Protein product: CASSTDRGVIADTQYF.

V is TRBV20-1 and J is TRBJ2-5; either TRBD1 or TRBD2 may supply D (6 bases each). The V gene lost 3 bases and the J gene lost 5 bases, with 16 bases spanning the gap. The CDR3 is 14 amino acids. Per the germline V gene, CDR1 is DFQATT and CDR2 is SNEGSKA (reference sequence). CDR3 DNA: TGCAGTGCTAGTTCCGAGGGGGGCAGGGAGACCCAGTACTTC. Translation gives CSASSEGGRETQYF.

Turning to this clonotype: Compared with germline, one end of the junction differs, possibly owing to a read error. This rearrangement joins TRBV5-1 to TRBJ2-7; D might be TRBD1 or TRBD2, each matching 5 bases. This CDR3 comprises 14 residues. Germline V CDR1 and CDR2: SGHRS, YFSETQ. For the CDR3, the DNA is TGCGCCAGCAGCTTGATTGAGGGGACCTACGAGAAGTACTTC. Protein sequence: CASSLIEGTYEKYF.

This clonotype was counted at least ten times. The CDR3 here is CASSYRGNQPQHF. The CDR3 DNA is TGTGCCAGCAGTTACAGGGGCAATCAGCCCCAGCATTTT. The rearrangement joins TRBV6-6 to TRBJ1-5; D is unclear. The CDR3 covers 13 residues. Trimming stripped 2 bases from V and 2 bases from J, with 4 bases between. Germline CDR1 MNHNY, CDR2 SVGAGI (reference sequence).

This chain uses TRBV7-9 with TRBJ2-3; 8 bases fit TRBD2. The CDR3 is 17 amino acids. Germline V CDR1 and CDR2: SEHNR, FQNEAQ (reference sequence). V trimming: 6 bases; J trimming: 2 bases; junction bases outside the gene matches: 13. The CDR3 bases are TGTGCCAGCAGTGAGGGGGGCACTAGCGGCTTCACAGATACGCAGTATTTT. Amino acids: CASSEGGTSGFTDTQYF. The whole variable domain, remainder taken from reference TRBV7-9 and TRBJ2-3, is DTGVSQNPRHKITKRGQNVTFRCDPISEHNRLYWYRQTLGQGPEFLTYFQNEAQLEKSRLLSDRFSAERPKGSFSTLEIQRTEQGDSAMYLCASSEGGTSGFTDTQYFGPGTRLTVL.

A word on this clonotype: A read error is possible here, since a much larger clone lies one base away. The chain uses TRBV6-5 and TRBJ1-6, with D unresolved. Trimming stripped 10 bases from V and 6 bases from J, with 13 bases between. The CDR3 has 13 residues. From germline, CDR1 is MNHEY and CDR2 SVGAGI. The CDR3 DNA is TGTGCCACCCGACGGCAGACTAATTCACCCCTCCACTTT. This sequence encodes CATRRQTNSPLHF.

This clonotype was counted ten times or more. This chain uses TRBV5-1 with TRBJ1-1, with D unresolved. Germline CDR1 is SGHRS and CDR2 is YFSETQ. Trimming took 5 bases from V and 1 from J, leaving 9 bases between them. CDR3 length: 13 residues. The CDR3 sequence is CASRDDWNTEAFF. The CDR3 DNA reads as TGCGCCAGCAGGGACGACTGGAACACTGAAGCTTTCTTT.

J is TRBJ1-1 and V is TRBV24-1; no definite D call. The CDR3 contains 13 residues. V gave up 7 bases and J gave up 3 bases, with 11 bases separating them. Per germline, CDR1 KGHDR and CDR2 SFDVKD. The CDR3: CATRDERDTEAFF. The CDR3 bases are TGTGCCACCAGAGACGAGAGGGACACTGAAGCTTTCTTT.

This clonotype was picked up a small number of times. The gene calls are TRBV10-3 and TRBJ2-5; D may be TRBD2 (5 bases). Between the trimmed V and J ends, which lost 4 bases and 3 bases, there was a span of 6 bases. Germline V gives CDR1 ENHRY, CDR2 SYGVKD. The CDR3 sequence is 12 residues long. In nucleotides, the CDR3 is TGTGCCATCAGTGCCGGGGAAGAGACCCAGTACTTC. Translated: CAISAGEETQYF.

The gene calls are TRBV5-1 and TRBJ1-1, with D possibly matching TRBD1 (5 bases). Germline CDR1 SGHRS, CDR2 YFSETQ. This CDR3 is built from 15 residues. V was pared by 6 bases and J by 4 bases, with 19 bases between. The CDR3 here is CASTTPGHVGTEAFF. CDR3 sequence (DNA): TGCGCCAGCACCACCCCCGGACATGTCGGCACTGAAGCTTTCTTT.

This clonotype showed up many times. CDR3 protein: CASSQPGLAVNEQYF. CDR3 nucleotides: TGTGCCAGCAGTCAACCGGGACTAGCCGTCAACGAGCAGTACTTC. The rearrangement joins TRBV27 to TRBJ2-7; 9 bases fit TRBD2. V dropped 5 bases and J dropped 5; count of bases not matched to a gene: 10. Germline values: CDR1 MNHEY, CDR2 SMNVEV (reference sequence). The CDR3 covers 15 residues.

A word on this clonotype: This CDR3 fails to terminate in the conserved phenylalanine or tryptophan, so it likely reflects a read error. V gene TRBV7-9 combines with J gene TRBJ1-1; weak D call: TRBD1 (5 bases). Trimming removed 5 bases from V and 0 bases from J, with 10 bases in between. The germline CDR1 and CDR2 sequences are SEHNR and FQNEAQ (reference sequence). The CDR3 loop spans 14 amino acids. CDR3 sequence: CASSLGGVNTEAFV. The CDR3 DNA follows: TGTGCCAGCAGCCTCGGGGGAGTGAACACTGAAGCTTTCGTT.

This clonotype was picked up one time. The V and J genes are TRBV9 and TRBJ1-4; TRBD1 might be the D (5 bases). Germline CDR1 and CDR2: SGDLS and YYNGEE. This CDR3 is 16 amino acids long. The ends were cut back, 2 bases at V and 5 bases at J, with 16 bases in the middle. CDR3 sequence (DNA): TGTGCCAGCAGCGTCGATTTCGCCGCAGGGAATGAAAAACTGTTTTTT. Protein product: CASSVDFAAGNEKLFF.

J is TRBJ2-5 and V is TRBV6-6; D call uncertain. CDR1 is MNHNY, CDR2 SVGAGI, per germline (reference sequence). The CDR3 totals 11 residues. Trimming removed 4 bases from V and 5 bases from J, with 5 bases in between. CDR3 coding DNA: TGTGCCAGCAGTTGGGCGGAGACCCAGTACTTC. This sequence encodes CASSWAETQYF.

There are a few counts of this clonotype. This chain uses TRBV7-2 with TRBJ2-2, with D perhaps being TRBD1 or TRBD2 (6 bases each). The germline gives CDR1 SGHTA, CDR2 FQGNSA. Trimming stripped 3 bases from V and 7 bases from J, with 15 bases between. This CDR3 contains 15 residues. The CDR3 here is CASSFRWGADGELFF. The CDR3, as DNA: TGTGCCAGCAGCTTCCGCTGGGGGGCGGACGGGGAGCTGTTTTTT.

This clonotype was recorded a few times. The chain combines TRBV5-4 with TRBJ2-7; possible D gene TRBD1, 5 bases. The V end was cut by 1 base, the J end by 4 bases, with 18 bases between. The V gene's germline CDR1 is SGHNT and CDR2 YYREEE (reference sequence). This CDR3 is 16 amino acids long. Here the CDR3 DNA reads TGTGCCAGCAGCTTGAAGGGTCTGGGGCAGGGATACGAGCAGTACTTC. Translation: CASSLKGLGQGYEQYF.

V and J are TRBV5-1 and TRBJ2-7; D is ambiguous. Trimming removed 2 bases at V and 1 base at J, with 10 bases between. Germline CDR1 reads SGHRS; CDR2 reads YFSETQ. This CDR3 contains 14 residues. The CDR3: CASSLTSRSYEQYF. CDR3 nucleotides: TGCGCCAGCAGCTTAACGTCCAGGTCCTACGAGCAGTACTTC.

This sequence joins TRBV12-3 or TRBV12-4 and TRBJ2-7; D is unresolved. The V end was cut by 4 bases, the J end by 3 bases, with 19 bases between. The CDR3 covers 16 residues. The CDR3 here is CASSSTSNTDHYEQYF. In nucleotides, the CDR3 is TGTGCCAGCAGTTCCACCTCCAACACGGATCACTACGAGCAGTACTTC.

This clonotype appeared a few times. This sequence joins TRBV6-1 and TRBJ1-1, with D possibly being TRBD1 (5 bases). The CDR3 loop spans 15 amino acids. The germline V gene encodes CDR1 MNHNS and CDR2 SASEGT. V was clipped by 7 bases and J by 2 bases, with 17 bases between them. CDR3 coding DNA: TGTGCCAGCACAAGGGGAACTACGAGTAACACTGAAGCTTTCTTT. Its translation is CASTRGTTSNTEAFF.

The CDR3 sequence is CAISESQGSGAYNEQFF. The CDR3, as DNA: TGTGCCATCAGTGAGTCCCAGGGTAGCGGGGCCTACAATGAGCAGTTCTTC. The rearrangement joins TRBV10-3 to TRBJ2-1, with 8 positions matching TRBD2. This CDR3 has 17 amino acids. J was trimmed by 2 bases and V by 0 bases; bases with no gene match: 6. Germline values: CDR1 ENHRY, CDR2 SYGVKD.

With regard to this clonotype: A much larger clone differs by one base, so this may be a read error. This chain joins TRBV2 and TRBJ1-1, with D unresolved. The germline V and J ends were trimmed by 6 bases and 0 bases, with 8 bases remaining between them. Germline lookup yields CDR1 SNHLY and CDR2 FYNNEI. The CDR3 has 13 residues. Written as DNA, the CDR3 is TGTGCCAGCAGCCCACAGATGAACACTGAAGCTTTCTTT. It yields the protein CASSPQMNTEAFF.

In regard to this clonotype: A clone one base away is much larger, so this may be a read error. This CDR3 is CASSLAACEQYF. The CDR3 nucleotides are TGTGCCAGCAGCTTAGCCGCCTGCGAGCAGTACTTC. The chain carries TRBV11-2 and TRBJ2-7; D unresolved. The CDR3 consists of 12 residues. The V end was cut by 1 base, the J end by 6 bases, with 7 bases between. Per the germline V gene, CDR1 is SGHAT and CDR2 is FQNNGV.